Below are 21 T cell receptor beta chains sequenced from a single sample in a study of blood T cell repertoires in COVID-19. Some clones are missing from TCRdb's copy, which holds only in-frame ones; the method was immunoSEQ multiplex PCR. The profile covers around 240,000 clones, with approximately 80% appearing a single time and approximately 7% taken by the ten largest. The sequenced material came from peripheral blood. These receptors originate from a woman in her 50s with acute or convalescent COVID-19.

The gene calls are TRBV7-2 and TRBJ1-6, with D possibly TRBD1 on 6 matching bases. V was clipped by 4 bases and J by 5 bases, with 15 bases between them. Looked up from germline, CDR1 is SGHTA and CDR2 is FQGNSA. The length of the CDR3 is 16 residues. This CDR3 is CASSSRGGGNNSPLHF. In nucleotides, the CDR3 is TGTGCCAGCAGCTCCCGAGGGGGGGGAAATAATTCACCCCTCCACTTT.

This rearrangement joins TRBV5-6 to TRBJ1-2; no definite D call. CDR3 length: 15 residues. Germline V gene data show CDR1 as SGHDT and CDR2 as YYEEEE. Trimming pared 5 bases from V and 0 bases from J, leaving 14 bases between. The CDR3 DNA is TGTGCCAGCAGGGGTTTGGGTGAGGCTAACTATGGCTACACCTTC. It is translated as CASRGLGEANYGYTF.

The chain has TRBV6-5 and TRBJ2-7; D call uncertain. The CDR3 is 13 residues long. Germline V gives CDR1 MNHEY, CDR2 SVGAGI. V lost 6 bases, J lost 1 base, and 10 bases lay in between. CDR3 sequence (DNA): TGTGCCAGCAGCAGATCCCCGTCCTACGAGCAGTACTTC. This encodes CASSRSPSYEQYF.

This clone was counted a few times. This sequence joins TRBV27 and TRBJ2-1; TRBD2 matches at 13 bases. CDR1 is MNHEY, CDR2 SMNVEV, per germline (reference sequence). The CDR3 consists of 16 residues. V lost 5 bases to trimming and J lost 5 bases; unmatched junction nucleotides: 6. DNA of the CDR3: TGTGCCAGCAGTACGGGACTAGCGGGATTAGACAATGAGCAGTTCTTC. Its translation: CASSTGLAGLDNEQFF.

This clone has a handful of counts. The chain recombines TRBV7-2 with TRBJ2-3; 8 positions match TRBD2. Looked up from germline, CDR1 is SGHTA and CDR2 is FQGNSA. This CDR3 comprises 19 residues. The junction had 22 bases not matched to a gene; V was cut back by 5 bases and J by 6 bases. The CDR3 protein is CASSPSRGTSYWVSDTQYF. CDR3 DNA sequence: TGTGCCAGCAGCCCGTCCCGTGGGACTAGTTATTGGGTCTCTGATACGCAGTATTTT.

In its sample, this clone was seen a few times. J is TRBJ1-5 and V is TRBV19; 8 positions match TRBD1. The CDR3 contains 15 residues. CDR1 is LNHDA and CDR2 is SQIVND in the germline V gene (reference sequence). V was clipped by 6 bases and J by 4 bases; unmatched bases: 8. The CDR3 DNA reads as TGTGCCAGTAGGCCCGGGACAGGCAATAATCAGCCCCAGCATTTT. Translation: CASRPGTGNNQPQHF. The variable domain in full, with the rest retrieved from reference TRBV19 and TRBJ1-5, is DGGITQSPKYLFRKEGQNVTLSCEQNLNHDAMYWYRQDPGQGLRLIYYSQIVNDFQKGDIAEGYSVSREKKESFPLTVTSAQKNPTAFYLCASRPGTGNNQPQHFGDGTRLSIL.

The rearrangement uses TRBV24-1 and TRBJ1-1; D is unresolved. Deletions cut 0 bases from V and 2 bases from J, with 15 bases between. This CDR3 is built from 17 residues. Germline lookup yields CDR1 KGHDR and CDR2 SFDVKD. This chain's CDR3 is CATSDLSDSVVNTEAFF. Here the CDR3 DNA reads TGTGCCACCAGTGATTTGAGTGACTCGGTGGTAAACACTGAAGCTTTCTTT.

This clone was recorded once. This chain links TRBV11-2 with TRBJ2-1; 15 bases map to TRBD2. The germline V gene has CDR1 SGHAT and CDR2 FQNNGV. The trim removed 5 bases at V and 8 bases at J, leaving 4 bases unmatched. The CDR3 is made up of 15 amino acids. CDR3 nucleotide sequence: TGTGCCAGCAGCAAGCGGACTAGCGGGGGGGATGAGCAGTTCTTC. Translating it yields CASSKRTSGGDEQFF.

J is TRBJ1-2 and V is TRBV7-2; TRBD1 matches 8 bases. The length of the CDR3 is 15 residues. The junction had 8 bases not matched to a gene; V was cut back by 5 bases and J by 3 bases. Germline lookup yields CDR1 SGHTA and CDR2 FQGNSA. CDR3 bases: TGTGCCAGCAGCCTAACCCTACAGGGGGACTATGGCTACACCTTC. Amino acids: CASSLTLQGDYGYTF.

This chain links TRBV10-3 with TRBJ1-6; a possible D gene is TRBD1 (6 bases). This CDR3 has 14 amino acids. Germline V gives CDR1 ENHRY, CDR2 SYGVKD. V lost 7 bases to trimming and J lost 10 bases, with 17 bases between them. In DNA form, the CDR3 reads TGTGCCATCACCCAGGACAGAGTTTACTCACCCCTCCACTTT. Its protein product is CAITQDRVYSPLHF.

The chain uses TRBV28 and TRBJ2-3; 9 positions agree with TRBD1. Germline V gene lookup returns CDR1 MDHEN and CDR2 SYDVKM. The CDR3 is made up of 15 amino acids. V dropped 8 bases and J dropped 10; count of bases not matched to a gene: 16. CDR3 loop: CASSRRGTGMPPQYF. The CDR3 nucleotides read TGTGCCAGCTCGCGTAGGGGGACAGGGATGCCCCCGCAGTATTTT. Filled out from reference TRBV28 and TRBJ2-3, the complete variable domain reads DVKVTQSSRYLVKRTGEKVFLECVQDMDHENMFWYRQDPGLGLRLIYFSYDVKMKEKGDIPEGYSVSREKKERFSLILESASTNQTSMYLCASSRRGTGMPPQYFGPGTRLTVL.

The rearrangement uses TRBV6-5 and TRBJ2-5; the match to TRBD2 covers 9 bases. This CDR3 comprises 15 residues. Trimming took 6 bases from V and 4 from J; bases not matched to a gene: 9. Germline loops: CDR1 MNHEY, CDR2 SVGAGI. CDR3 DNA: TGTGCCAGCAGGACTAGCCGACTAGCGGCAGAGACCCAGTACTTC. Protein: CASRTSRLAAETQYF.

The gene calls are TRBV3-1 (or the pseudogene TRBV3-2) and TRBJ2-7, with TRBD1 matching 7 bases. Germline-derived CDR1 and CDR2 are LGHDT and YNNKEL (reference sequence). With V trimmed by 4 bases and J by 4 bases, 7 bases remained unmatched. CDR3 size: 14 residues. In nucleotides, the CDR3 is TGTGCCAGCAGCCGCAGGGGGATGGGATACGAGCAGTACTTC. Amino acid sequence: CASSRRGMGYEQYF.

J is TRBJ2-1 and V is TRBV4-2, with D possibly TRBD2 on 6 matching bases. Looked up from germline, CDR1 is LGHNA and CDR2 is YNFKEQ. The CDR3 loop spans 16 amino acids. Trimming stripped 1 base from V and 8 bases from J, with 18 bases between. CDR3 nucleotides: TGTGCCAGCAGCCAAGGAGGGGCCACGGGGGTAGATGAGCAGTTCTTC. It is translated as CASSQGGATGVDEQFF.

This sequence joins TRBV7-6 and TRBJ1-5; a weak D match, TRBD1 (6 bases). The CDR3 extends over 15 amino acids. Trimming left V 1 base short and J 4 bases short, with 11 bases between. The germline V gene has CDR1 SGHVS and CDR2 FNYEAQ. The CDR3 coding sequence is TGTGCCAGCAGCTTAGGACAGGCACCTAATCAGCCCCAGCATTTT. It yields the protein CASSLGQAPNQPQHF.

V usage is TRBV24-1 and J usage is TRBJ1-5; the match to TRBD1 covers 7 bases. V shed 4 bases, J shed 2 bases, and the junction held 4 bases outside the gene matches. The CDR3 totals 15 residues. In germline, CDR1 is KGHDR, CDR2 SFDVKD. The CDR3 protein is CATSEQGFGNQPQHF. CDR3 coding DNA: TGTGCCACCAGTGAACAGGGGTTTGGCAATCAGCCCCAGCATTTT.

J is TRBJ2-6 and V is TRBV9; 7 nucleotides match TRBD1. V shed 0 bases and J 3 bases; nucleotides not matched to a gene: 3. The CDR3 has 16 residues. CDR1 is SGDLS and CDR2 is YYNGEE in the germline V gene. Here the CDR3 reads CASSVGAGGGANVLTF. In DNA, the CDR3 is TGTGCCAGCAGCGTAGGGGCAGGGGGTGGGGCCAACGTCCTGACTTTC. Full variable domain (rest looked up from reference TRBV9 and TRBJ2-6): DSGVTQTPKHLITATGQRVTLRCSPRSGDLSVYWYQQSLDQGLQFLIQYYNGEERAKGNILERFSAQQFPDLHSELNLSSLELGDSALYFCASSVGAGGGANVLTFGAGSRLTVL.

The rearrangement joins TRBV25-1 to TRBJ1-5; D remains ambiguous. The CDR3 spans 10 residues. Germline CDR1 is MGHDK and CDR2 is SYGVNS. V was trimmed by 9 bases and J by 5 bases, leaving 5 bases between them. CDR3 loop: CARADQPQHF. The CDR3 DNA reads as TGTGCCAGGGCCGATCAGCCCCAGCATTTT. Using reference TRBV25-1 and TRBJ1-5 for the parts outside the CDR3, the full variable domain is EADIYQTPRYLVIGTGKKITLECSQTMGHDKMYWYQQDPGMELHLIHYSYGVNSTEKGDLSSESTVSRIRTEHFPLTLESARPSHTSQYLCARADQPQHFGDGTRLSIL.

This clone has more than one count but fewer than ten. V gene TRBV7-9 combines with J gene TRBJ1-6, with 7 bases identical to TRBD1. Looked up from germline, CDR1 is SEHNR and CDR2 is FQNEAQ (reference sequence). CDR3 length: 14 amino acids. J lost 7 bases, V lost 4 bases, and 4 bases had no gene match. CDR3 in amino acids: CASSSGTVNSPLHF. The CDR3 DNA is TGTGCCAGCAGCTCCGGGACAGTCAATTCACCCCTCCACTTT.

The rearrangement joins TRBV21-1 to TRBJ1-6; the table's D call of TRBD1 was not tested on the DNA. TRBV21-1 is tagged as a pseudogene. The CDR3 has 19 amino acids. As DNA, the CDR3 is TGTGCCAGCAGCAAAGCCGTATGGGACAGGTTCTCCTATAATTCACCCCTCCACTTT. This encodes CASSKAVWDRFSYNSPLHF.

The gene calls are TRBV6-5 and TRBJ1-1; 7 bases match TRBD1. The CDR3 sequence is 14 residues long. The ends lost 6 bases at V and 1 base at J; junction bases unmatched: 5. The germline CDR1 and CDR2 sequences are MNHEY and SVGAGI. CDR3 DNA: TGTGCCAGCAGCTCCGGGACAGAGAACACTGAAGCTTTCTTT. It codes for CASSSGTENTEAFF.